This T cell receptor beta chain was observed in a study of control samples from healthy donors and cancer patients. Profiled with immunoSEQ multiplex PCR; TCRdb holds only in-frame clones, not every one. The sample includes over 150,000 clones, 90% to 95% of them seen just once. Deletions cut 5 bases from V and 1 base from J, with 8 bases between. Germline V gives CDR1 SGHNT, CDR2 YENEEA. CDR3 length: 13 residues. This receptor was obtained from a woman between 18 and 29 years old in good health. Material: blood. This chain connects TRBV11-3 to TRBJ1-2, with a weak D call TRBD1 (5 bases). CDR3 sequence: CASSPGLNYGYTF. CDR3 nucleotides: TGTGCCAGCAGCCCGGGGCTTAACTATGGCTACACCTTC. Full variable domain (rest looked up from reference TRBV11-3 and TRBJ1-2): EAGVVQSPRYKIIEKKQPVAFWCNPISGHNTLYWYLQNLGQGPELLIRYENEEAVDDSQLPKDRFSAERLKGVDSTLKIQPAELGDSAVYLCASSPGLNYGYTFGSGTRLTVV.